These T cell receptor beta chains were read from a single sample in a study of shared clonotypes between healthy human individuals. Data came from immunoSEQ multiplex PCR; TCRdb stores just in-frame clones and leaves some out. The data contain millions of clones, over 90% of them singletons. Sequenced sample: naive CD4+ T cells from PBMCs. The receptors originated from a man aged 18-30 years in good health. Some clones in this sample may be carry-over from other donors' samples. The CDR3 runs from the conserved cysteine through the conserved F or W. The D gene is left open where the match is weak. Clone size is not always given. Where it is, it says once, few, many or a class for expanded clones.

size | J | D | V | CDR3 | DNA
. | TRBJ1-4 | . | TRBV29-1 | CSVGPSTNEKLFF | TGCAGCGTTGGACCGTCAACTAATGAAAAACTGTTTTTT
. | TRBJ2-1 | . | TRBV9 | CASSVSGDAYNEQFF | TGTGCCAGCAGCGTTTCGGGAGACGCCTACAATGAGCAGTTCTTC
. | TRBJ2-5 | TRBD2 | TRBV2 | CASSPGREIVETQYF | TGTGCCAGCAGCCCAGGGCGGGAGATCGTTGAGACCCAGTACTTC
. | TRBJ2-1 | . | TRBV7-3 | CASSLIALGGSANEQFF | TGTGCCAGCAGCTTAATAGCGCTCGGCGGGTCCGCCAATGAGCAGTTCTTC
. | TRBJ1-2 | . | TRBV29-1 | CSVVRDYYGYTF | TGCAGCGTTGTCAGGGATTACTATGGCTACACCTTC
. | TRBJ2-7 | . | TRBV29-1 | CSVIADSSYEQYF | TGCAGCGTCATAGCGGATAGCTCCTACGAGCAGTACTTC
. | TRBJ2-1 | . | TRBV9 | CASSVGRNYNEQFF | TGTGCCAGCAGCGTAGGGCGCAACTACAATGAGCAGTTCTTC
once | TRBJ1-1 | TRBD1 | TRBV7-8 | CASSLTGGNTEAFF | TGTGCCAGCAGCTTAACAGGGGGTAACACTGAAGCTTTCTTT
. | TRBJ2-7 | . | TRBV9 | CASSVGREIPYEQYF | TGTGCCAGCAGCGTGGGCAGGGAGATCCCCTACGAGCAGTACTTC
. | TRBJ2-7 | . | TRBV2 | CASSRDFPGEQYF | TGTGCCAGCAGCCGGGACTTCCCTGGGGAGCAGTACTTC
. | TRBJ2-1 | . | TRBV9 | CASSVEGNSYNEQFF | TGTGCCAGCAGCGTAGAAGGGAACTCCTACAATGAGCAGTTCTTC
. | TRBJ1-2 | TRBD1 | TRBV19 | CASSIGTGGVDYGYTF | TGTGCCAGTAGTATCGGTACAGGGGGCGTCGACTATGGCTACACCTTC
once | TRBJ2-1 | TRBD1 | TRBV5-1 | CASSLTGQPANEQFF | TGCGCCAGCAGCTTGACGGGACAGCCGGCGAATGAGCAGTTCTTC
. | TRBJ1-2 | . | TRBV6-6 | CAVGRGNYGYTF | TGTGCCGTTGGGAGGGGGAACTATGGCTACACCTTC
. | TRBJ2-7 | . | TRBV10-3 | CAISRDTYYEQYF | TGTGCCATCAGCCGGGACACCTACTACGAGCAGTACTTC
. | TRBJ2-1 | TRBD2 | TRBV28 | CASSPAREAYNEQFF | TGTGCCAGCAGTCCAGCGCGGGAGGCCTACAATGAGCAGTTCTTC
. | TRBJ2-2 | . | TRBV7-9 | CASSLARGLGTGELFF | TGTGCCAGCAGCTTAGCGCGAGGGCTGGGGACCGGGGAGCTGTTTTTT
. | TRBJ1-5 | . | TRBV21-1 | CASSPGHNLTRDQPQHF | TGTGCCAGCAGCCCCGGACACAATTTAACCAGGGATCAGCCCCAGCATTTT
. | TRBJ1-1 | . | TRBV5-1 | CASSPGRGNTEAFF | TGCGCCAGCAGCCCCGGACGCGGGAACACTGAAGCTTTCTTT
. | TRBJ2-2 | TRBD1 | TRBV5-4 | CASSPGTGPRTGELFF | TGTGCCAGCAGCCCCGGGACAGGCCCTCGGACCGGGGAGCTGTTTTTT
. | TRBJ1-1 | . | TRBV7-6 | CASSPLGTRNTEAFF | TGTGCCAGCAGCCCACTAGGGACGCGGAACACTGAAGCTTTCTTT
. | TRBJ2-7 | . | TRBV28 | CASSLFPGTHEQYF | TGTGCCAGCAGTTTATTTCCAGGGACCCACGAGCAGTACTTC
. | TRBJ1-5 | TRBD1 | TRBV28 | CASSAPRQGTGQPQHF | TGTGCCAGCAGTGCGCCGCGACAGGGAACGGGTCAGCCCCAGCATTTT
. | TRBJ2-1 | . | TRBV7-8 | CASSHPQADSYNEQFF | TGTGCCAGCAGCCACCCTCAAGCGGACTCCTACAATGAGCAGTTCTTC
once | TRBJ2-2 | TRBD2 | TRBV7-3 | CASSFTGGTNTGELFF | TGTGCCAGCAGCTTTACGGGAGGGACGAACACCGGGGAGCTGTTTTTT
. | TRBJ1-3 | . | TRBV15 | CATSRDPGLGNTIYF | TGTGCCACCAGCAGAGATCCTGGGCTTGGAAACACCATATATTTT
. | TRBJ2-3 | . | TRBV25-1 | CASSGTRQYF | TGTGCCAGCTCCGGGACCCGGCAGTATTTT
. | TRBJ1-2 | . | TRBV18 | CASSPTGTFGYTF | TGTGCCAGCTCACCAACGGGGACCTTTGGCTACACCTTC
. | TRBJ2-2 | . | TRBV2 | CASSEFLAGSRPGELFF | TGTGCCAGCAGTGAATTTTTGGCCGGGAGCAGACCCGGGGAGCTGTTTTTT
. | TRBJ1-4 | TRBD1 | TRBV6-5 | CASSYRGRFEKLFF | TGTGCCAGCAGTTACAGGGGGCGCTTCGAAAAACTGTTTTTT
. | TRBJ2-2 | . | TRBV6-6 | CASSYSEGPGELFF | TGTGCCAGCAGTTACTCAGAGGGTCCCGGGGAGCTGTTTTTT
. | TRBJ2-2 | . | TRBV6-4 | CASGPLGNTGELFF | TGTGCCAGCGGGCCACTGGGGAATACCGGGGAGCTGTTTTTT
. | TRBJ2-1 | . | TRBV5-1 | CASSLLASIDEQFF | TGCGCCAGCAGCTTGTTGGCTAGTATCGATGAGCAGTTCTTC
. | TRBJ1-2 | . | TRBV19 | CASSTTDGYGYTF | TGTGCCAGTAGTACGACCGACGGCTATGGCTACACCTTC
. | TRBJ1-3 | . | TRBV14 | CASSQGRFISGNTIYF | TGTGCCAGCAGCCAGGGGAGATTTATCTCTGGAAACACCATATATTTT
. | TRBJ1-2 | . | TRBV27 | CASRQTGANYGYTF | TGTGCCAGCAGGCAGACAGGAGCTAACTATGGCTACACCTTC
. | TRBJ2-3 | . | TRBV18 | CASSLSPANTDTQYF | TGTGCCAGCTCACTCAGTCCAGCAAACACAGATACGCAGTATTTT
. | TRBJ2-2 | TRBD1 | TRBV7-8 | CASSSQGLNTGELFF | TGTGCCAGCAGCTCACAGGGGCTCAACACCGGGGAGCTGTTTTTT
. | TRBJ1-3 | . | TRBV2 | CASSRMGLGTTGPGNTIYF | TGTGCCAGCAGTCGAATGGGGTTGGGGACTACGGGGCCAGGAAACACCATATATTTT
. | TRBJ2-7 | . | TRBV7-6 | CASSQGGPGEQYF | TGTGCCAGCAGCCAAGGAGGGCCGGGGGAGCAGTACTTC
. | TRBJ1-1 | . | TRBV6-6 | CASSSTAFSLNTEAFF | TGTGCCAGCAGTTCCACGGCCTTCTCCTTGAACACTGAAGCTTTCTTT
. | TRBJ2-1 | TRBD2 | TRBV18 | CASSPPTGGLGNEQFF | TGTGCCAGCTCACCCCCGACCGGAGGACTAGGCAATGAGCAGTTCTTC
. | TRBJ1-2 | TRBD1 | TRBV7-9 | CASSPGQGIDYGYTF | TGTGCCAGCAGCCCCGGACAGGGTATCGACTATGGCTACACCTTC
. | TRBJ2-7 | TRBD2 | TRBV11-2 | CASSLWASGRWAYEQYF | TGTGCCAGCAGCTTATGGGCTAGCGGGAGGTGGGCCTACGAGCAGTACTTC
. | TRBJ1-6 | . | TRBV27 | CASRRLKRANWDYNSPLHF | TGTGCCAGCAGGAGGCTGAAGAGAGCTAACTGGGACTATAATTCACCCCTCCACTTT
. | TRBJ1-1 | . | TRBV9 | CASSVEWGEAFF | TGTGCCAGCAGCGTTGAGTGGGGTGAAGCTTTCTTT
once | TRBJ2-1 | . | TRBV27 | CASSYLRPAEHYNEQFF | TGTGCCAGCAGCTACCTCCGCCCAGCGGAGCACTACAATGAGCAGTTCTTC
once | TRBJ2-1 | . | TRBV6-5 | CASSYRRAGAAGEQFF | TGTGCCAGCAGTTACCGTCGGGCAGGGGCAGCCGGTGAGCAGTTCTTC
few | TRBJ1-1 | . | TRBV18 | CASSPAGYTEAFF | TGTGCCAGCTCACCCGCAGGGTACACTGAAGCTTTCTTT
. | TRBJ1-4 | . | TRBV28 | CASSLRGSNEKLFF | TGTGCCAGCAGTTTGCGTGGGTCTAATGAAAAACTGTTTTTT
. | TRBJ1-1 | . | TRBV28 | CASSPHLGGATEAFF | TGTGCCAGCAGTCCTCATTTGGGCGGGGCCACTGAAGCTTTCTTT
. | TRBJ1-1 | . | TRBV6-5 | CASNPNGRGAAFF | TGTGCCAGCAACCCCAATGGGAGGGGGGCCGCTTTCTTT
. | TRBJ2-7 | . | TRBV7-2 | CASSLGLGPYEQYF | TGTGCCAGCAGCTTAGGCCTAGGCCCCTACGAGCAGTACTTC
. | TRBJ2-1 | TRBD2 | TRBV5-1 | CASSRTGGTYNEQFF | TGCGCCAGCAGCCGAACGGGAGGAACTTACAATGAGCAGTTCTTC
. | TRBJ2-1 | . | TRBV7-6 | CASSLVLAQSSYNEQFF | TGTGCCAGCAGCTTAGTTCTTGCACAAAGCTCCTACAATGAGCAGTTCTTC